Listed below are T cell receptor beta chains from one sample, sequenced in a study of PD-1 blockade in mismatch repair-deficient tumors. Measured with immunoSEQ multiplex PCR; TCRdb has only the in-frame clones, and not every one. This sample has roughly 16,000 clones; less than 90% occur once, and the top ten carry 15% to 20%. The sample was PBMCs, taken before pembrolizumab treatment. All receptors derive from an adult with mismatch repair-deficient cancer. CDR3s include the opening cysteine and the closing phenylalanine or tryptophan. The D gene is left open where the match is weak. Rows may omit the clone size; those that give it use once, few, many or a size class.

>TRBV5-1|NA|TRBJ2-2|NA
TGCGCCAGCAAGGGGGAGTCGTCGAACACCGGGGAGCTGTTTTTT
CASKGESSNTGELFF
>TRBV29-1|NA|TRBJ2-1|NA
TGCAGCGTGCTAGCCGAGTCGGATTACAATGAGCAGTTCTTC
CSVLAESDYNEQFF
>TRBV18|NA|TRBJ2-1|TRBD2
TGTGCCAGCTCGCGGTTGACTAGCGGGAGTTCCTACAATGAGCAGTTCTTC
CASSRLTSGSSYNEQFF
>TRBV28|NA|TRBJ2-7|TRBD2
TGTGCCAGCACCCGGGGGGACGGAAGCTCCTACGAGCAGTACTTC
CASTRGDGSSYEQYF
>TRBV5-1|NA|TRBJ2-7|NA
TGCGCCAGCAGCTTGAATGTCCGCTCCTACGAGCAGTACTTC
CASSLNVRSYEQYF
>TRBV6-6|NA|TRBJ2-1|NA
TGTGCCAGCAGTTATAACCGTATAAGTGGTGAGCAGTTCTTC
CASSYNRISGEQFF
>TRBV5-4|NA|TRBJ2-1|NA
TGTGCCAGCAGCGCCGCCGGGGGTTACAATGAGCAGTTCTTC
CASSAAGGYNEQFF
>TRBV18|NA|TRBJ2-5|TRBD1
TGTGCCAGCTCACCTAGGACAGGCACGTCCTCGGTCCAAGAGACCCAGTACTTC
CASSPRTGTSSVQETQYF
>TRBV4-3|NA|TRBJ2-6|NA
TGCGCCAGCAGCCAAGGTGGCTTCTCTGGGGCCAACGTCCTGACTTTC
CASSQGGFSGANVLTF
>TRBV7-9|NA|TRBJ2-1|TRBD2
TGTGCCAGCAGCCCCTTTCGAGGGAGGGATAATGAGCAGTTCTTC
CASSPFRGRDNEQFF
>TRBV9|NA|TRBJ2-1|TRBD2
TGTGCCAGCAGCGTAGGTGGGTCGACTAGCGGGCGCTACAATGAGCAGTTCTTC
CASSVGGSTSGRYNEQFF
>TRBV12-5|NA|TRBJ2-7|TRBD2
TGTGCTAGTCGTCCAGCGGGATTAGGGATCGAGCAGTACTTC
CASRPAGLGIEQYF
>TRBV11-3|NA|TRBJ2-3|NA
TGTGCCAGCAGCTTAAACGGTATAAGCACAGATACGCAGTATTTT
CASSLNGISTDTQYF
>TRBV28|NA|TRBJ1-1|NA
TGTGCCAGCAGTTTATCTATGTGGTATCGGGACACTGAAGCTTTCTTT
CASSLSMWYRDTEAFF
>TRBV10-3|NA|TRBJ2-7|TRBD1
TGTGCCATCAGTGAGCGAGGACAGGGCTACGAGCAGTACTTC
CAISERGQGYEQYF
>TRBV27|NA|TRBJ1-2|TRBD1
TGTGCCAGCAGTGGCCGGGACAGGTATGGCTACACCTTC
CASSGRDRYGYTF
>TRBV25-1|NA|TRBJ1-3|TRBD1
TGTGCCAGCAGCGATACAGGGGGTGCCAGGGGAAACACCATATATTTT
CASSDTGGARGNTIYF
>TRBV6-6|NA|TRBJ1-1|TRBD1
TGTGCCAGCCTACGCCGGGACAGGCTGAACACTGAAGCTTTCTTT
CASLRRDRLNTEAFF
>TRBV11-3|NA|TRBJ1-1|NA
TGTGCCAGCAGCTATCGCACCTGGTCGGGCACTGAAGCTTTCTTT
CASSYRTWSGTEAFF
>TRBV4-3|NA|TRBJ2-7|NA
TGCGCCAGCAGCCAAGATTATTACGGCGTCTACGAGCAGTACTTC
CASSQDYYGVYEQYF
>TRBV27|NA|TRBJ2-7|NA
TGTGCCAGCAGTTCTCCTTACAGCTACGAGCAGTACTTC
CASSSPYSYEQYF
>TRBV12-5|NA|TRBJ2-3|NA
TGTGCTAGTGGTACCGGGACTAGCACAGATACGCAGTATTTT
CASGTGTSTDTQYF
>TRBV7-3|once|TRBJ2-2|TRBD1
TGTGCCAGCAGCCCCCGGACAGGGAGCACCGGGGAGCTGTTTTTT
CASSPRTGSTGELFF
>TRBV6-1|NA|TRBJ1-1|TRBD1
TGTGCCAGCAGAAGGACAGGGATCGCTGAAGCTTTCTTT
CASRRTGIAEAFF
>TRBV28|NA|TRBJ2-3|TRBD2
TGTGCCAGCAGTTTCCCCCCGGGACTAGCGGGAGGGCCTGCAGATACGCAGTATTTT
CASSFPPGLAGGPADTQYF